This T cell receptor (beta chain) originates from a study of blood T cell repertoires in COVID-19. The V end was cut by 2 bases, the J end by 2 bases, with 9 bases between. The CDR3 sequence is 14 residues long. The germline V gene has CDR1 MNHEY and CDR2 SMNVEV (reference sequence). Enrolment of Seattle patients took place during active infection, and they were followed longitudinally. Assay used: immunoSEQ multiplex PCR; TCRdb lists only in-frame clones, some missing. The sample carries around 300,000 clones, 85% to 90% recorded once. This clonotype was sampled from a woman between 35 and 50 years old with COVID-19, enrolled during active disease. The rearrangement links TRBV27 to TRBJ1-2, with no clear D. The sample consisted of peripheral blood. This CDR3 reads CASSLGPPNYGYTF. The CDR3 bases are TGTGCCAGCAGTTTAGGCCCTCCGAACTATGGCTACACCTTC.